The 26 T cell receptor beta chains in this list originate from one sample, sequenced in a study of T cells in Graves' hyperthyroidism and ophthalmopathy. Amplified TCR beta CDR3 regions derived from RNA transcripts. TCR CDR3 regions were first amplified by RT-PCR with HTBI primers. TCRdb fed the multiplex PCR reads into MiXCR, producing one record per CDR3 protein. The repertoire holds approximately 600,000 distinct CDR3 sequences, 11% to 15% seen once, with 5.8% in the top ten. The specimen sequenced was blood. The receptors were gathered from a young woman with Graves' hyperthyroidism that later progressed to Graves' ophthalmopathy.

This clonotype was recorded at least ten times. The chain has TRBV29-1 and TRBJ2-1; unclear D gene. CDR1 is SQVTM and CDR2 is ANQGSEA in the germline V gene. This CDR3 has 13 amino acids. V was trimmed by 4 bases and J by 6 bases, leaving 13 bases between them. The CDR3 is CSVASPIRNEQFF. The DNA of the CDR3 is TGCAGCGTTGCCAGCCCCATACGCAATGAGCAGTTCTTC.

This clonotype was picked up many times. This chain uses TRBV20-1 with TRBJ1-4, with D possibly being TRBD1 (5 bases). Trimming left V 5 bases short and J 0 bases short, with 10 bases between. The CDR3 contains 14 residues. Germline CDR1 is DFQATT and CDR2 is SNEGSKA (reference sequence). This CDR3 is CSAGGLATNEKLFF. CDR3 DNA: TGCAGTGCTGGGGGGTTAGCAACTAATGAAAAACTGTTTTTT.

This clonotype has ten or more counts. The chain's CDR3 is CSFVVPGAPDGYTF. DNA for the CDR3: TGCAGTTTTGTTGTGCCAGGCGCCCCGGATGGCTACACCTTC. The chain uses TRBV29-1 and TRBJ1-2; unclear D gene. This CDR3 spans 14 amino acids. Germline V gene sequence: CDR1 SQVTM, CDR2 ANQGSEA.

The chain has TRBV19 and TRBJ2-4; no firm D call. The CDR3 totals 16 residues. Germline V gives CDR1 LNHDA, CDR2 SQIVND (reference sequence). Deletions cut 4 bases from V and 7 bases from J, with 20 bases between. In DNA form, the CDR3 reads TGTGCCAGTAGTACTCCTATCTCGGTGTTGAGGAACATTCAGTACTTC. Translation gives CASSTPISVLRNIQYF.

The chain's CDR3 is CASNVGGPYNEQFF. Here the CDR3 DNA reads TGTGCCAGCAACGTGGGAGGGCCCTACAATGAGCAGTTCTTC. The chain carries TRBV6-1 and TRBJ2-1; 7 bases align to TRBD2. Trimming at V came to 7 bases and at J to 2 bases, leaving 5 bases not matched to a gene. Germline CDR1 reads MNHNS; CDR2 reads SASEGT. The CDR3 extends over 14 amino acids.

In this sample, this clonotype turned up a few times. The gene calls are TRBV20-1 and TRBJ1-5; D gene uncertain. CDR1 and CDR2 (germline): DFQATT, SNEGSKA (reference sequence). The ends were cut back, 3 bases at V and 5 bases at J, with 14 bases in the middle. The CDR3 extends over 14 amino acids. The CDR3 loop reads CSASRALLDQPQHF. Written as DNA, the CDR3 is TGCAGTGCTAGCCGAGCTCTCCTGGATCAGCCCCAGCATTTT.

This clonotype was recorded at least ten times. The CDR3 bases are TGTGCCTGGAGTGTATCCGAGTTCTATGGCTACACCTTC. This gives the protein CAWSVSEFYGYTF. The genes are TRBV30 and TRBJ1-2, with D uncertain. This CDR3 has 13 residues. The germline gives CDR1 GTSNPN, CDR2 SVGIG (reference sequence). V lost 0 bases, J lost 4 bases, and 9 bases lay in between.

This clonotype was counted at least ten times. J is TRBJ2-3 and V is TRBV12-3 or TRBV12-4, with 9 bases identical to TRBD2. V lost 4 bases to trimming and J lost 4 bases; unmatched junction nucleotides: 9. This CDR3 is 16 amino acids long. Here the CDR3 reads CASSSPGGRGPDTQYF. The CDR3 DNA follows: TGTGCCAGCAGTTCCCCTGGCGGGAGGGGCCCAGATACGCAGTATTTT.

This clonotype was found many times. The CDR3 nucleotides are TGTGCTAGTGAGTCGAGTTATAGCAATCAGCCCCAGCATTTT. Translation: CASESSYSNQPQHF. V and J are TRBV12-5 and TRBJ1-5; D not resolved. With 7 bases removed from V and 0 bases from J, the gap between germline ends came to 10 bases. The germline gives CDR1 LGHNT, CDR2 FRNRAP. This CDR3 comprises 14 residues.

This clonotype came up many times. The CDR3 DNA is TGTGCCAGCAGCTTAGGACCGGGACCGAGCTCCTACAATGAGCAGTTCTTC. The encoded protein is CASSLGPGPSSYNEQFF. The chain recombines TRBV7-8 with TRBJ2-1; D is possibly TRBD1 or TRBD2 (5 bases each). The CDR3 totals 17 residues. Germline lookup yields CDR1 SGHVS and CDR2 FQNEAQ. Between the trimmed V and J ends, which lost 1 base and 0 bases, there was a span of 13 bases. Full variable domain (remainder filled in from reference TRBV7-8 and TRBJ2-1): GAGVSQSPRYKVAKRGQDVALRCDPISGHVSLFWYQQALGQGPEFLTYFQNEAQLDKSGLPSDRFFAERPEGSVSTLKIQRTQQEDSAVYLCASSLGPGPSSYNEQFFGPGTRLTVL.

This clonotype has at least ten counts. This chain connects TRBV7-9 to TRBJ2-7, with a tentative D call TRBD2 (5 bases). Trimming stripped 2 bases from V and 9 bases from J, with 17 bases between. The CDR3 consists of 14 residues. Germline CDR1 and CDR2: SEHNR and FQNEAQ (reference sequence). CDR3 in DNA: TGTGCCAGCAGCTTATCCGGGGTGGGCGGCGCGCAGTACTTC. Residues: CASSLSGVGGAQYF.

This clonotype has more than one count but fewer than ten. A read error may explain this, as a much larger clone is one base away. The chain recombines TRBV6-1 with TRBJ2-7; a weak D match, TRBD2 (6 bases). This CDR3 spans 14 amino acids. Looked up from germline, CDR1 is MNHNS and CDR2 is SASEGT. CDR3 in DNA: TGTGCCAGCAGAAGTGGAGGGGTTCGCTACGAGCAGCACTTC. It specifies CASRSGGVRYEQHF.

There are many counts of this clonotype. This chain uses TRBV12-5 with TRBJ2-5, with 8 bases lining up with TRBD2. Germline V gene sequence: CDR1 LGHNT, CDR2 FRNRAP. The CDR3 spans 16 residues. V dropped 1 base and J dropped 5; count of bases not matched to a gene: 9. The CDR3 region is CASGLGGSGIGETQYF. The CDR3 bases are TGTGCTAGTGGTTTGGGAGGTAGCGGGATTGGGGAGACCCAGTACTTC. The full variable domain, in which reference TRBV12-5 and TRBJ2-5 provide the parts outside the CDR3, is DARVTQTPRHKVTEMGQEVTMRCQPILGHNTVFWYRQTMMQGLELLAYFRNRAPLDDSGMPKDRFSAEMPDATLATLKIQPSEPRDSAVYFCASGLGGSGIGETQYFGPGTRLLVL.

The chain uses TRBV3-1 and TRBJ2-6, with 7 positions matching TRBD2. The CDR3 covers 18 residues. V dropped 0 bases and J dropped 1; count of bases not matched to a gene: 6. CDR1 LGHDT and CDR2 YNNKEL come from the germline V gene (reference sequence). In DNA form, the CDR3 reads TGTGCCAGCAGCCAAGATCGATCGGGGGGATCTGGGGCCAACGTCCTGACTTTC. Amino acids: CASSQDRSGGSGANVLTF.

This clonotype has ten or more counts. The chain is built from TRBV6-1 and TRBJ1-2; D gene ambiguous. Germline V gene sequence: CDR1 MNHNS, CDR2 SASEGT. The CDR3 is 17 amino acids. Trimming left V 7 bases short and J 0 bases short, with 21 bases between. The CDR3: CASKMNSAPFANYGYTF. CDR3 nucleotides: TGTGCCAGCAAGATGAACAGTGCCCCCTTTGCTAACTATGGCTACACCTTC.

This sequence joins TRBV6-5 and TRBJ2-2, with 10 bases aligning to TRBD2. V shed 0 bases, J shed 6 bases, and the junction held 4 bases outside the gene matches. Germline V gives CDR1 MNHEY, CDR2 SVGAGI. The CDR3 consists of 16 residues. CDR3 bases: TGTGCCAGCAGTTACTCGGTAGCGGGAGGAGCCGGGGAGCTGTTTTTT. Its protein is CASSYSVAGGAGELFF.

Ten or more counts support this clonotype. This rearrangement joins TRBV11-2 to TRBJ1-2; no firm D call. CDR1 is SGHAT, CDR2 FQNNGV, per germline. This CDR3 region has 14 residues. Trimming pared 4 bases from V and 8 bases from J, leaving 17 bases between. CDR3 sequence (DNA): TGTGCCAGCAGCTCTCCCCGACTGGGTGGAGGCTACACCTTC. Protein sequence: CASSSPRLGGGYTF.

Ten or more counts support this clonotype. The chain employs TRBV12-3 or TRBV12-4 and TRBJ2-1, with TRBD2 matching over 13 bases. This CDR3 has 14 amino acids. The V and J ends lost 5 bases and 9 bases, in that order; junction bases with no gene match: 4. CDR3 in amino acids: CASSPRTSGGEQFF. CDR3 in DNA: TGTGCCAGCAGTCCCCGGACTAGCGGGGGTGAGCAGTTCTTC.

The DNA of the CDR3 is TGCGCCAGCAGTGAGTCCGGACGGACGCCCCCCGGGGAGCTGTTTTTT. Translation: CASSESGRTPPGELFF. The V and J genes are TRBV10-1 and TRBJ2-2; D not resolved. Trimming left V 0 bases short and J 6 bases short, with 14 bases between. The CDR3 sequence is 16 residues long. Germline-derived CDR1 and CDR2 are WNHNN and SYGVQD (reference sequence).

This clonotype was seen repeatedly, ten times or more. This clone may be a read error of a much larger clone one base away. This rearrangement joins TRBV12-3 or TRBV12-4 to TRBJ2-5, with D possibly TRBD2 on 6 matching bases. The CDR3 extends over 13 amino acids. The V and J ends lost 4 bases and 9 bases respectively, with 15 bases between them. CDR3 residues: CASSWTTGEAQYF. The DNA of the CDR3 is TGTGCCAGCAGTTGGACCACTGGGGAGGCCCAGTACTTC.

This clonotype was seen repeatedly, ten times or more. This chain uses TRBV28 with TRBJ1-1; D might be TRBD1 (5 bases). The CDR3 runs to 16 residues. V shed 2 bases and J shed 1 base, with 14 bases lying between them. Germline V gene data show CDR1 as MDHEN and CDR2 as SYDVKM. The CDR3: CASSLSSGRGNTEAFF. The CDR3 DNA reads as TGTGCCAGCAGTTTAAGTTCAGGGAGGGGGAACACTGAAGCTTTCTTT.

Worth noting for this clonotype: A single base separates this from a much larger clone, so it may be a read error. V gene TRBV27 combines with J gene TRBJ2-7, with D tentatively TRBD1 (6 bases). This CDR3 spans 13 amino acids. Germline V gives CDR1 MNHEY, CDR2 SMNVEV (reference sequence). CDR3 coding DNA: TGTGCCAGCAGTTTAGGGGACAACTACAAGCAGTACTTC. Translated: CASSLGDNYKQYF.

V gene TRBV3-1 combines with J gene TRBJ2-1, with D tentatively TRBD2 (5 bases). Deletions cut 2 bases from V and 3 bases from J, with 11 bases between. Germline V gives CDR1 LGHDT, CDR2 YNNKEL (reference sequence). This CDR3 contains 15 residues. CDR3 nucleotides: TGTGCCAGCAGCCAAACATGGACTGGCTACAATGAGCAGTTCTTC. Its protein product is CASSQTWTGYNEQFF.

This clonotype was detected many times. The chain has TRBV11-2 and TRBJ2-7, with TRBD2 matching over 7 bases. In germline, CDR1 is SGHAT, CDR2 FQNNGV. The V gene end was trimmed by 4 bases and the J gene end by 2 bases; junction bases not matched to a gene: 14. The CDR3 totals 17 residues. CDR3 protein: CASSWSVQSGAPYEQYF. The DNA for the CDR3 is TGTGCCAGCAGCTGGTCCGTGCAAAGCGGGGCTCCCTACGAGCAGTACTTC.

This clonotype was counted ten times or more. V is TRBV2 and J is TRBJ2-2, with D tentatively TRBD1 (5 bases). The germline V gene has CDR1 SNHLY and CDR2 FYNNEI. V was clipped by 2 bases and J by 1 base, with 8 bases between them. CDR3 length: 15 amino acids. CDR3 protein: CASSEITGNTGELFF. The CDR3 DNA reads as TGTGCCAGCAGTGAAATAACAGGGAACACCGGGGAGCTGTTTTTT. The full variable domain, with the rest looked up from reference TRBV2 and TRBJ2-2, is EPEVTQTPSHQVTQMGQEVILRCVPISNHLYFYWYRQILGQKVEFLVSFYNNEISEKSEIFDDQFSVERPDGSNFTLKIRSTKLEDSAMYFCASSEITGNTGELFFGEGSRLTVL.

Concerning this clonotype itself: A clone one base away is much larger, so this may be a read error. The chain has TRBV6-9 and TRBJ2-7; a weak D match, TRBD2 (6 bases). V was cut by 4 bases and J by 8 bases, with 15 bases left in between. Germline V gene sequence: CDR1 MNHGY, CDR2 SVAAGI. The CDR3 spans 13 residues. CDR3 residues: CASSSASGAQQYF. DNA for the CDR3: TGTGCCAGCAGTTCCGCGTCGGGAGCTCAGCAGTACTTC.